The source of this T cell receptor (beta chain) is a study of cytomegalovirus exposure and HLA in healthy donors. Study results and caveats: TRBV6-2, TRBV6-3 and other indistinguishable V segments were excluded. Later analysis demonstrated an association between a missense DCLRE1C variant and TCR beta V- and J-gene trimming. Researchers reported from a later analysis that most CMV-associated TCR beta chains appeared HLA-restricted.

Trimming pared 2 bases from V and 9 bases from J, leaving 17 bases between. This CDR3 comprises 16 residues. Germline V CDR1 and CDR2: ENHRY, SYGVKD. At the time of sampling, donors were nominally healthy, though unrecorded immune exposures were likely. Researchers ran the PCR with 60 Vbeta and 13 Jbeta primers. The assay was immunoSEQ multiplex PCR, and TCRdb's table has in-frame clones only and misses some. The sample has some 65,000 clones, less than 70% seen once. This clone has a handful of counts. Its target is not known. This TCR came from a man under 40 in good health and CMV-seronegative. Sequences were obtained from PBMCs. The chain uses TRBV10-3 and TRBJ1-6; D is unresolved. As DNA, the CDR3 is TGTGCCATCAGTGAGCCCCCCGGTGGTAAACGTTCACCCCTCCACTTT. Translated, it gives CAISEPPGGKRSPLHF.